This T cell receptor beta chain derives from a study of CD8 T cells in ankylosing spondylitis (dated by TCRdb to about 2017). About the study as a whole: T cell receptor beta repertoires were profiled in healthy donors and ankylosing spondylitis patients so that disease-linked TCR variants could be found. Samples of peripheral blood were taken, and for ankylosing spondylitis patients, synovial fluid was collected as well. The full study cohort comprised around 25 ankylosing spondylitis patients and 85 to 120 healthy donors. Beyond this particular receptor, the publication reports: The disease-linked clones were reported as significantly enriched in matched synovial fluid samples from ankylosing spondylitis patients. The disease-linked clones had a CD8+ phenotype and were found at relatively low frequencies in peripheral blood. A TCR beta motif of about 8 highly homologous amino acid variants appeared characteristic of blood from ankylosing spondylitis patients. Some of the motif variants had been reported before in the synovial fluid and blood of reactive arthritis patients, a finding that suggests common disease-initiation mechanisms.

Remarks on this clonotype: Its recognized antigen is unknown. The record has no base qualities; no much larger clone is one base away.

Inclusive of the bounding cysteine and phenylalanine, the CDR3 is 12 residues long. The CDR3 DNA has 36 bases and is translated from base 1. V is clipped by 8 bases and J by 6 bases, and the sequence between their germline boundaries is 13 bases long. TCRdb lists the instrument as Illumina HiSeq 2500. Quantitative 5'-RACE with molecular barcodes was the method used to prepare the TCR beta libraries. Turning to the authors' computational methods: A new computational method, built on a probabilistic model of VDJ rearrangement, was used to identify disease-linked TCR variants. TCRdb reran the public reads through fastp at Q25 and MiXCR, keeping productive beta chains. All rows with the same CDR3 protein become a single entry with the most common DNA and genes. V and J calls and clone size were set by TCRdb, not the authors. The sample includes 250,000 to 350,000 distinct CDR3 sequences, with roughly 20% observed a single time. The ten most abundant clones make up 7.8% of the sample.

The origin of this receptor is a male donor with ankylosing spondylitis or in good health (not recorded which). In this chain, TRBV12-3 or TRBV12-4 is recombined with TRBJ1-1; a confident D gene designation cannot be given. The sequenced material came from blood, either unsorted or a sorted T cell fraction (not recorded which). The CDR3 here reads CASGRKVSEAFF. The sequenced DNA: TGTGCCAGCGGTCGAAAGGTCTCTGAAGCTTTCTTT.